The 2 T cell receptor beta chains below come from one sample, sequenced in a study of CD8+ T cells in alopecia areata (dated by TCRdb to between 2018 and 2020). The time point label of this sample denotes: roughly 24 weeks on oral tofacitinib. The treatment or condition label, as the study defines it: oral pan-JAK inhibitor, 5-10 mg twice daily. Libraries were made using the immunoSEQ multiplex PCR assay. RNA was extracted from all samples and reverse transcribed into cDNA, which served as template for TCR sequencing. TCRdb obtained this table from immuneACCESS and retained in-frame rearrangements with V and J assigned. These tables miss some clones; where compared with another copy, unresolved V genes account for less than half of the shortfall, and the remainder is unexplained. The sample profile shows roughly 110,000 clones; roughly 56% of them were found once. The ten largest clonotypes hold 3% to 4% of the sample.

The input for sequencing was CD4+ T cells sorted from blood, taken at week 24, from a patient treated with tofacitinib. These receptor sequences come from a human donor with alopecia areata.

J is TRBJ1-1 and V is TRBV13; D call uncertain. Trimming removed 5 bases at V and 5 bases at J, with 6 bases between. The CDR3 is made up of 11 amino acids. Germline values: CDR1 PRHDT, CDR2 FYEKMQ (reference sequence). The CDR3 loop reads CASSRSTEAFF. The CDR3 DNA reads as TGTGCCAGCAGCCGCAGTACTGAAGCTTTCTTT.

DNA of the CDR3: TGTGCCAGCAGCCTGACAGGAGAAGAGACCCAGTACTTC. The encoded protein is CASSLTGEETQYF. The chain recombines TRBV14 with TRBJ2-5; D is perhaps TRBD1 (6 bases). The germline V and J ends were trimmed by 4 bases and 3 bases, with 9 bases remaining between them. The CDR3 totals 13 residues. The germline V gene has CDR1 SGHDN and CDR2 FVKESK.